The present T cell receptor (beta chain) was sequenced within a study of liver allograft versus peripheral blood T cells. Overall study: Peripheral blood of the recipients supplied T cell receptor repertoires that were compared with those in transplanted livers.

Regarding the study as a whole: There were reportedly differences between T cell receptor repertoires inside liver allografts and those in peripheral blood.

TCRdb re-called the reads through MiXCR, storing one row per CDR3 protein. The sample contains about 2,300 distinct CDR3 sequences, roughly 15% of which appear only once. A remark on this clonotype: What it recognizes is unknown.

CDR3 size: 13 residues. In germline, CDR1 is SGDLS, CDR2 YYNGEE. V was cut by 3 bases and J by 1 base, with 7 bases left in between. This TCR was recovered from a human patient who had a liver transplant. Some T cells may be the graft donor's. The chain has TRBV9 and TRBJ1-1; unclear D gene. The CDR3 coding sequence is TGTGCCAGCAGCGAGACTCCGAACACTGAAGCTTTCTTT. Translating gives CASSETPNTEAFF.